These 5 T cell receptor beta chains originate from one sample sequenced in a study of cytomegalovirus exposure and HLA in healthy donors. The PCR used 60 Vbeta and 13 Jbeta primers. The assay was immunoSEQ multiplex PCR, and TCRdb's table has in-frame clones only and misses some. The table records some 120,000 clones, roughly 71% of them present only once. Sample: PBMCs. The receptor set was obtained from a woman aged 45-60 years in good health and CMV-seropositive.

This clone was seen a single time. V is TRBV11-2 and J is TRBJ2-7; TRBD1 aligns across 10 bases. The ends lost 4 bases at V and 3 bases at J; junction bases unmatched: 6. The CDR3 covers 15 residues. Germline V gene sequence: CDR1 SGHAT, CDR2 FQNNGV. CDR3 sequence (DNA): TGTGCCAGCAGCTCGGGACAGGGGTTCGGCTACGAGCAGTACTTC. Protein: CASSSGQGFGYEQYF.

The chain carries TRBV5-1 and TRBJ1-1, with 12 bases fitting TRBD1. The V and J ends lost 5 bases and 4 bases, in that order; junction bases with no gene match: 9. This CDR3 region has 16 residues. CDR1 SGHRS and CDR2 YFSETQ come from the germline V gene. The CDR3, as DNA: TGCGCCAGCAGTTCCGGGACAGGGGGCGCGGGCACTGAAGCTTTCTTT. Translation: CASSSGTGGAGTEAFF.

CDR3 sequence reads: CASSQGGGGPKTQYF. The DNA for the CDR3 is TGCGCCAGCAGCCAAGGGGGCGGGGGGCCCAAGACCCAGTACTTC. V gene TRBV4-1 combines with J gene TRBJ2-5, with 8 bases identical to TRBD2. The germline CDR1 and CDR2 sequences are MGHRA and YSYEKL. Germline trimming cut 1 base from V and 6 bases from J; bases unmatched to any gene: 7. The CDR3 loop spans 15 amino acids.

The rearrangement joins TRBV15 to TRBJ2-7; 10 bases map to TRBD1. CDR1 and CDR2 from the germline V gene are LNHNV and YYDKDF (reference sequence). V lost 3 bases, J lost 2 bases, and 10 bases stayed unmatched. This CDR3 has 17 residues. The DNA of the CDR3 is TGTGCCACCAGCAGCGGAGAGGAGGGACAGGGGACCTACGAGCAGTACTTC. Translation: CATSSGEEGQGTYEQYF.

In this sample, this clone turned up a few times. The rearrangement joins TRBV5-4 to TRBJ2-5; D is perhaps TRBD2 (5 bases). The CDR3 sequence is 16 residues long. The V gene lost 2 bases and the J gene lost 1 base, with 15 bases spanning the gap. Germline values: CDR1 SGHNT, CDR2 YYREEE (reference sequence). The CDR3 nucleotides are TGTGCCAGCAGCTTACTAGGTTCGGTGCGCCAAGAGACCCAGTACTTC. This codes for CASSLLGSVRQETQYF.